These T cell receptor beta chains were read from a single sample in a study of blood T cell repertoires in COVID-19. Measured with immunoSEQ multiplex PCR; TCRdb has only the in-frame clones, and not every one. The sample has a few hundred thousand clones, just over 85% seen once. Sequenced material: peripheral blood. The receptors originated from a man older than 75 with acute or convalescent COVID-19. The CDR3 runs from the conserved cysteine through the conserved F or W. D genes are given only for firm matches. A row's size may be missing; if present it is once, few, many or a size class.

j_gene: TRBJ2-7
d_gene: TRBD1
v_gene: TRBV3-1/TRBV3-2
abundance: -
CDR3nt: TGTGCCAGCAGCCAAAGAGTTAAGGGGGCCCATCTAAGGAGCTCCTACGAGCAGTACTTC
CDR3aa: CASSQRVKGAHLRSSYEQYF

j_gene: TRBJ1-6
d_gene: -
v_gene: TRBV7-2
abundance: -
CDR3nt: TGTGCCAGCAGCTTAGCGAGCAGCGGATTGAATTCACCCCTCCACTTT
CDR3aa: CASSLASSGLNSPLHF

j_gene: TRBJ2-6
d_gene: TRBD1
v_gene: TRBV6-2/TRBV6-3
abundance: -
CDR3nt: TGTGCCAGCAGTTACTCGATGACAGGGGGACCTGGGGCCAACGTCCTGACTTTC
CDR3aa: CASSYSMTGGPGANVLTF

j_gene: TRBJ2-3
d_gene: TRBD1
v_gene: TRBV5-1
abundance: -
CDR3nt: TGCGCCAGCAGCCCGCGGACAGGTTTTAGCACAGATACGCAGTATTTT
CDR3aa: CASSPRTGFSTDTQYF

j_gene: TRBJ2-7
d_gene: TRBD2
v_gene: TRBV9
abundance: -
CDR3nt: TGTGCCAGCAGCGTAGGACTAGCAGCCGGCGAGCAGTACTTC
CDR3aa: CASSVGLAAGEQYF

j_gene: TRBJ1-4
d_gene: TRBD1
v_gene: TRBV7-9
abundance: -
CDR3nt: TGTGCCAGCAGCTTGGCCGGGACAGGGAATGAAAAACTGTTTTTT
CDR3aa: CASSLAGTGNEKLFF

j_gene: TRBJ2-5
d_gene: -
v_gene: TRBV14
abundance: -
CDR3nt: TGTGCCAGCAGCCAAGCGACGACACGATCCACCCTTTACCAGTACTTC
CDR3aa: CASSQATTRSTLYQYF

j_gene: TRBJ2-7
d_gene: TRBD1
v_gene: TRBV28
abundance: once
CDR3nt: TGTGCCAGCAGTTTATCGACAGGGGTCGGAGGGGAGCAGTACTTC
CDR3aa: CASSLSTGVGGEQYF

j_gene: TRBJ2-2
d_gene: -
v_gene: TRBV11-2
abundance: -
CDR3nt: TGTGCCAGCAGCTTAGCCGGGACACCAAACACCGGGGAGCTGTTTTTT
CDR3aa: CASSLAGTPNTGELFF

j_gene: TRBJ2-3
d_gene: -
v_gene: TRBV19
abundance: -
CDR3nt: TGTGCCAGTAGTATGGGCGGCACAGATACGCAGTATTTT
CDR3aa: CASSMGGTDTQYF

j_gene: TRBJ1-5
d_gene: -
v_gene: TRBV27
abundance: -
CDR3nt: TGTGCCAGCAAGGGGCGCGGAGGCAATCAGCCCCAGCATTTT
CDR3aa: CASKGRGGNQPQHF

j_gene: TRBJ2-3
d_gene: -
v_gene: TRBV5-4
abundance: -
CDR3nt: TGTGCCAGCAGCTTGTTTGGAGGCACAGATACGCAGTATTTT
CDR3aa: CASSLFGGTDTQYF

j_gene: TRBJ2-1
d_gene: TRBD1
v_gene: TRBV2
abundance: -
CDR3nt: TGTGCCAGCAGTGCACAGGGGATCCTCTTACAGGGTCAGTTCTTC
CDR3aa: CASSAQGILLQGQFF

j_gene: TRBJ2-1
d_gene: TRBD2
v_gene: TRBV29-1
abundance: -
CDR3nt: TGCAGCGGTAAGGCGGGGGGGCGTCACAATGAGCAGTTCTTC
CDR3aa: CSGKAGGRHNEQFF

j_gene: TRBJ1-6
d_gene: TRBD1
v_gene: TRBV19
abundance: -
CDR3nt: TGTGCCAGTAGTTCGAGACAGGGGCCTGATTCACCCCTCCACTTT
CDR3aa: CASSSRQGPDSPLHF

j_gene: TRBJ2-6
d_gene: TRBD1
v_gene: TRBV7-2
abundance: -
CDR3nt: TGTGCCAGCAGCTTAGGCGACAGGGGATACTCCGGGGCCAACGTCCTGACTTTC
CDR3aa: CASSLGDRGYSGANVLTF

j_gene: TRBJ2-5
d_gene: TRBD1
v_gene: TRBV5-1
abundance: -
CDR3nt: TGCGCCAGCAGCCTAAGACAGGGGGATCAAAGAGGGCAAGAGACCCAGTACTTC
CDR3aa: CASSLRQGDQRGQETQYF

j_gene: TRBJ1-4
d_gene: TRBD1
v_gene: TRBV5-4
abundance: -
CDR3nt: TGTGCCAGCAGCTTGGGGACAGGGGTCGAAAAACTGTTTTTT
CDR3aa: CASSLGTGVEKLFF

j_gene: TRBJ2-7
d_gene: TRBD2
v_gene: TRBV7-8
abundance: -
CDR3nt: TGTGCCAGCAGCACAAAGAGTAGCGGGAGAGACTACGAGCAGTACTTC
CDR3aa: CASSTKSSGRDYEQYF

j_gene: TRBJ2-5
d_gene: -
v_gene: TRBV18
abundance: once
CDR3nt: TGTGCCAGCTCACTGGAAACGAGGGAGACCCAGTACTTC
CDR3aa: CASSLETRETQYF

j_gene: TRBJ1-1
d_gene: -
v_gene: TRBV11-3
abundance: -
CDR3nt: TGTGCCAGCAGCTTATCGAGCGGGGGCATTACTGAAGCTTTCTTT
CDR3aa: CASSLSSGGITEAFF

j_gene: TRBJ1-2
d_gene: -
v_gene: TRBV6-6
abundance: -
CDR3nt: TGTGCCAGCAGTCGAGACAGCATATATGGCTACACCTTC
CDR3aa: CASSRDSIYGYTF

j_gene: TRBJ2-1
d_gene: TRBD2
v_gene: TRBV27
abundance: -
CDR3nt: TGTGCCAGCAGGAAGGTCGGACTAGCGGGAGGGCGAAGCTCTTACAATGAGCAGTTCTTC
CDR3aa: CASRKVGLAGGRSSYNEQFF

j_gene: TRBJ1-5
d_gene: TRBD1
v_gene: TRBV6-5
abundance: -
CDR3nt: TGTGCCAGCAGAAGACAGGGCTATAGCAATCAGCCCCAGCATTTT
CDR3aa: CASRRQGYSNQPQHF

j_gene: TRBJ1-6
d_gene: -
v_gene: TRBV13
abundance: once
CDR3nt: TGTGCCAGCAGCCGCCTAGACAGAAGGCCTAATTCACCCCTCCACTTT
CDR3aa: CASSRLDRRPNSPLHF

j_gene: TRBJ2-1
d_gene: TRBD2
v_gene: TRBV9
abundance: -
CDR3nt: TGTGCCAGCAGCGGGGGACTAGCGGGAGGCTATGAGCAGTTCTTC
CDR3aa: CASSGGLAGGYEQFF

j_gene: TRBJ2-7
d_gene: TRBD2
v_gene: TRBV9
abundance: -
CDR3nt: TGTGCCAGCAGCAAGGGACTAGCGTCGCTCGAGCAGTACTTC
CDR3aa: CASSKGLASLEQYF

j_gene: TRBJ2-2
d_gene: TRBD2
v_gene: TRBV9
abundance: -
CDR3nt: TGTGCCAGCAGCTTAACAAGACTAGCGGGGATCGGGGAGCTGTTTTTT
CDR3aa: CASSLTRLAGIGELFF

j_gene: TRBJ1-6
d_gene: TRBD1
v_gene: TRBV5-1
abundance: -
CDR3nt: TGCGCCAGCAGCTTTTACTTACCTACAGGGGGAGGTTCACCCCTCCACTTT
CDR3aa: CASSFYLPTGGGSPLHF

j_gene: TRBJ1-2
d_gene: TRBD1
v_gene: TRBV29-1
abundance: -
CDR3nt: TGCAGCGTTGAAGCGGGGACAGGGTGGGGCCCTGGTAATGGCTACACCTTC
CDR3aa: CSVEAGTGWGPGNGYTF